Shown below are 25 T cell receptor beta chains from a single sample sequenced in a study of shared clonotypes between healthy human individuals. Profiling relied on immunoSEQ multiplex PCR, and the TCRdb table lists in-frame clones only, not all of them. The sample shows a few million clones, 95% of them seen only once. Sequenced material: naive CD4+ T cells sorted from blood. Stated subset: CD45RA+ positively selected. Receptors were obtained from a man younger than 35 in good health.

The chain couples TRBV20-1 to TRBJ2-1; no firm D call. Germline values: CDR1 DFQATT, CDR2 SNEGSKA (reference sequence). The CDR3 is 10 amino acids. V was trimmed by 8 bases and J by 7 bases, leaving 9 bases between them. CDR3 DNA: TGCAGTTGCGTCGTGAATGAGCAGTTCTTC. Translation gives CSCVVNEQFF.

CDR3 bases: TGCGCCAGCAGTGGCCACAGGGGAACCTCCTACAATGAGCAGTTCTTC. As protein: CASSGHRGTSYNEQFF. The chain recombines TRBV10-2 with TRBJ2-1; 7 bases agree with TRBD1. The CDR3 is 16 residues long. V lost 4 bases to trimming and J lost 0 bases; unmatched junction nucleotides: 6. CDR1 WSHSY and CDR2 SAAADI come from the germline V gene.

V usage is TRBV6-5 and J usage is TRBJ2-5; D possibly corresponds to TRBD2 (5 bases). The CDR3 extends over 12 amino acids. Germline values: CDR1 MNHEY, CDR2 SVGAGI. The V gene lost 7 bases and the J gene lost 5 bases, with 11 bases spanning the gap. CDR3: CASTSPGETQYF. The CDR3 nucleotides are TGTGCCAGCACCTCCCCGGGGGAGACCCAGTACTTC.

The chain couples TRBV15 to TRBJ1-5; no reliable D call. V lost 1 base, J lost 5 bases, and 3 bases lay in between. Per germline, CDR1 LNHNV and CDR2 YYDKDF (reference sequence). The CDR3 is 12 residues long. The CDR3 coding sequence is TGTGCCACCAGCAGAGGATATCAGCCCCAGCATTTT. It translates to CATSRGYQPQHF.

The chain combines TRBV7-2 with TRBJ2-7; no clear D. Per the germline V gene, CDR1 is SGHTA and CDR2 is FQGNSA. The CDR3 loop spans 14 amino acids. V lost 3 bases to trimming and J lost 4 bases, with 13 bases between them. The CDR3 loop is CASSLYMVGYEQYF. The CDR3 region has the DNA TGTGCCAGCAGCTTGTACATGGTGGGTTACGAGCAGTACTTC.

V gene TRBV13 combines with J gene TRBJ2-5, with TRBD2 matching over 15 bases. The CDR3 is made up of 17 amino acids. Per germline, CDR1 PRHDT and CDR2 FYEKMQ (reference sequence). The junction had 7 bases not matched to a gene; V was cut back by 3 bases and J by 5 bases. CDR3 coding DNA: TGTGCCAGCAGCTTGTCCGGACTAGCGGGAGGGCATGAGACCCAGTACTTC. This gives the protein CASSLSGLAGGHETQYF.

This clone has only one observation. The CDR3 DNA follows: TGCAGCGCCTGGGGACTAGCGGGGGCGATTTTGGGCAATGAGCAGTTCTTC. This sequence encodes CSAWGLAGAILGNEQFF. The chain carries TRBV29-1 and TRBJ2-1; TRBD2 aligns across 14 bases. Trimming took 7 bases from V and 6 from J; bases not matched to a gene: 14. Germline V gives CDR1 SQVTM, CDR2 ANQGSEA. This CDR3 comprises 17 residues.

Of note for this clone: This sample includes further DNA sequences coding for the same CDR3. The chain uses TRBV28 and TRBJ1-2; a possible D gene is TRBD1 (5 bases). CDR3 length: 14 amino acids. V was cut by 2 bases and J by 2 bases, with 9 bases left in between. Germline CDR1 is MDHEN and CDR2 is SYDVKM. The CDR3 DNA sequence: TGTGCCAGCAGTTTAAGGGACCTGAACTATGGCTACACCTTC. Amino acids: CASSLRDLNYGYTF.

The chain combines TRBV30 with TRBJ1-1, with D possibly TRBD1 on 6 matching bases. The germline CDR1 and CDR2 sequences are GTSNPN and SVGIG (reference sequence). Between the trimmed V and J ends, which lost 7 bases and 0 bases, there was a span of 9 bases. There are 12 residues in the CDR3. This CDR3 is CASHRVNTEAFF. DNA of the CDR3: TGTGCCTCCCACAGGGTGAACACTGAAGCTTTCTTT.

J is TRBJ1-1 and V is TRBV19; no firm D call. The CDR3 consists of 13 residues. V lost 4 bases and J lost 5, with 11 bases in between. Germline V lookup: CDR1 LNHDA, CDR2 SQIVND (reference sequence). CDR3 amino acids: CASSSQRGTEAFF. Here the CDR3 DNA reads TGTGCCAGTAGTAGTCAGAGAGGTACTGAAGCTTTCTTT. The full variable domain, with the rest looked up from reference TRBV19 and TRBJ1-1, is DGGITQSPKYLFRKEGQNVTLSCEQNLNHDAMYWYRQDPGQGLRLIYYSQIVNDFQKGDIAEGYSVSREKKESFPLTVTSAQKNPTAFYLCASSSQRGTEAFFGQGTRLTVV.

The chain is built from TRBV4-3 and TRBJ2-7; D not certain. Germline values: CDR1 LGHNA, CDR2 YSLEER. The CDR3 has 13 amino acids. Trimming pared 0 bases from V and 5 bases from J, leaving 8 bases between. The CDR3 here is CASSQDLLHEQYF. CDR3 bases: TGCGCCAGCAGCCAAGATCTACTTCACGAGCAGTACTTC.

The genes are TRBV30 and TRBJ2-5, with D possibly being TRBD1 (6 bases). V was shortened by 2 bases and J by 2 bases, with 15 bases between the two germline ends. Germline V gives CDR1 GTSNPN, CDR2 SVGIG (reference sequence). The CDR3 length is 15 residues. The CDR3 DNA follows: TGTGCCTGGAGTATGGACAGCTATCTTCAAGAGACCCAGTACTTC. It encodes CAWSMDSYLQETQYF.

CDR3 residues: CASTADGRFGEQYF. The CDR3 DNA reads as TGTGCCAGCACGGCGGACGGACGTTTTGGGGAGCAGTACTTC. The chain uses TRBV25-1 and TRBJ2-7; D unclear. The ends were cut back, 7 bases at V and 7 bases at J, with 20 bases in the middle. Germline V gene data show CDR1 as MGHDK and CDR2 as SYGVNS. The CDR3 is 14 amino acids.

The chain recombines TRBV19 with TRBJ1-2, with D possibly being TRBD1 (5 bases). Per germline, CDR1 LNHDA and CDR2 SQIVND (reference sequence). V gave up 2 bases and J gave up 4 bases, with 11 bases separating them. The CDR3 contains 14 residues. In nucleotides, the CDR3 is TGTGCCAGTAGTATAAACAGTGGGGGCTATGGCTACACCTTC. This sequence encodes CASSINSGGYGYTF.

The CDR3 protein is CASSFHRTGVNTGELFF. The CDR3, as DNA: TGTGCCAGCAGCTTTCATAGGACAGGGGTAAATACCGGGGAGCTGTTTTTT. This rearrangement joins TRBV7-4 to TRBJ2-2; 9 nucleotides match TRBD1. After removal of 3 bases from V and 5 bases from J, the junction contained 10 bases not matched to a gene. This CDR3 spans 17 amino acids. CDR1 SGHVT and CDR2 SQSDAQ come from the germline V gene.

This rearrangement joins TRBV7-9 to TRBJ2-1; 14 bases match TRBD2. The germline V gene has CDR1 SEHNR and CDR2 FQNEAQ (reference sequence). Germline trimming cut 5 bases from V and 7 bases from J; bases unmatched to any gene: 10. The CDR3 runs 17 residues. The DNA for the CDR3 is TGTGCCAGCAGCAAGACTAGCGGGGGGGCCGTTAGTAATGAGCAGTTCTTC. Translated, it gives CASSKTSGGAVSNEQFF.

The chain has TRBV19 and TRBJ2-2; tentatively, D is TRBD1 (5 bases). Trimming took 5 bases from V and 0 from J, leaving 10 bases between them. Germline loops: CDR1 LNHDA, CDR2 SQIVND (reference sequence). The length of the CDR3 is 15 residues. CDR3 bases: TGTGCCAGTAGTTTGGGGCGGCCGAACACCGGGGAGCTGTTTTTT. Translation: CASSLGRPNTGELFF.

V gene TRBV5-1 combines with J gene TRBJ2-1, with 10 bases identical to TRBD2. The CDR3 loop spans 15 amino acids. V gave up 0 bases and J gave up 8 bases; unmatched junction bases: 5. Germline V gives CDR1 SGHRS, CDR2 YFSETQ. DNA for the CDR3: TGCGCCAGCAGCTTGGTCGCTAGCGGGGGCGATGAGCAGTTCTTC. It is translated as CASSLVASGGDEQFF.

This sequence joins TRBV2 and TRBJ2-7, with D tentatively TRBD2 (6 bases). The ends were cut back, 3 bases at V and 5 bases at J, with 17 bases in the middle. The CDR3 is 15 residues long. Per germline, CDR1 SNHLY and CDR2 FYNNEI. The DNA for the CDR3 is TGTGCCAGCAGTGAGGAGGGGCGCGGGATCAACGAGCAGTACTTC. Translating it yields CASSEEGRGINEQYF.

This rearrangement joins TRBV19 to TRBJ1-1; maybe TRBD1 (5 bases). The ends were cut back, 3 bases at V and 5 bases at J, with 16 bases in the middle. Germline lookup yields CDR1 LNHDA and CDR2 SQIVND (reference sequence). CDR3 size: 15 residues. CDR3 coding DNA: TGTGCCAGTAGTATGGGGGGATACGTTCGGACTGAAGCTTTCTTT. This encodes CASSMGGYVRTEAFF.

This chain uses TRBV6-6 with TRBJ1-6, with TRBD1 as a possible D gene (5 bases). Trimming left V 4 bases short and J 5 bases short, with 6 bases between. The CDR3 runs 13 residues. Germline V gene lookup returns CDR1 MNHNY and CDR2 SVGAGI (reference sequence). The CDR3 nucleotides read TGTGCCAGCAGTTGGGGGAATAATTCACCCCTCCACTTT. Amino acids: CASSWGNNSPLHF.

CDR3 nucleotides: TGTGCCAGCAGACTAGCGGGGGTCCAAGAGACCCAGTACTTC. This gives the protein CASRLAGVQETQYF. The chain combines TRBV19 with TRBJ2-5; 12 bases map to TRBD2. This CDR3 has 14 amino acids. V was clipped by 9 bases and J by 1 base; unmatched bases: 3. Germline values: CDR1 LNHDA, CDR2 SQIVND (reference sequence).

A remark on this clone: At the DNA level, this CDR3 is encoded by other sequences in the same sample as well. The genes are TRBV11-2 and TRBJ2-5; no definite D call. V dropped 0 bases and J dropped 2 bases, with 10 bases sitting between them. The CDR3 is made up of 15 amino acids. Germline values: CDR1 SGHAT, CDR2 FQNNGV. For the CDR3, the DNA is TGTGCCAGCAGCTTAGATCTAGGACCTCAAGAGACCCAGTACTTC. Amino acid sequence: CASSLDLGPQETQYF.

The CDR3 is CASSLGIRYEQYF. The CDR3 nucleotides read TGTGCCAGCAGCTTAGGTATACGGTACGAGCAGTACTTC. V usage is TRBV11-2 and J usage is TRBJ2-7; D unresolved. The CDR3 is made up of 13 amino acids. Germline CDR1 is SGHAT and CDR2 is FQNNGV. Deletions cut 1 base from V and 4 bases from J, with 8 bases between.

The chain has TRBV11-2 and TRBJ1-2; D is perhaps TRBD1 (5 bases). This CDR3 spans 15 amino acids. Germline V gene sequence: CDR1 SGHAT, CDR2 FQNNGV. Trimming cost V 5 bases and J 0 bases, with 13 bases left between them. The CDR3 region is CASSQDTSANYGYTF. CDR3 in DNA: TGTGCCAGCAGCCAGGACACGTCGGCTAACTATGGCTACACCTTC.